Sequencing of this TCR beta chain was carried out in a study of T cells in women clearing cervical HPV infection. Worth noting for this clone: The read comes to an end 3 residues before the CDR3 does, leaving the germline J gene to fill in the end.

The CDR3 sequence is 13 residues long. The germline CDR1 and CDR2 sequences are SGHTA and FQGNSA. The table came from immunoSEQ multiplex PCR; TCRdb's copy has only in-frame clones and leaves some out. Recorded here are 35,000 to 50,000 clones; the top ten clones represent 6.5% to 8.5%. HPV was found by MY09/MY11 PCR and dot-blot genotyping. The gene calls are TRBV7-2 and TRBJ1-2, with TRBD1 matching over 7 bases. Sequenced: blood buffy coat. This sequence was found in a woman between 18 and 70 years old with a cervical HPV16 infection that either progressed to CIN3+ or cleared (not recorded which). The sequenced CDR3 bases are TGTGCCAGCAGCCTCCCGAGGGACAGTCCC. This encodes CASSLPRDSP. In full, the CDR3 reads CASSLPRDSPYTF.